This is a list of T cell receptor beta chains from one sample in a study of cytomegalovirus exposure and HLA in healthy donors. Clones were read by immunoSEQ multiplex PCR, and TCRdb kept only the in-frame ones, dropping some. The sample consists of approximately 80,000 clones, more than 70% of them appearing once. The sequenced material came from PBMCs. These receptors were collected from a male donor in good health and CMV-seropositive. Each CDR3 is given with its conserved first and last residue. The order of the fields is J gene, clone size, V gene, CDR3 protein. Size tells how often a clone was seen (once, few, many) or the class of an expanded clone, and some rows leave it out.

J gene: TRBJ2-3
clone size: NA
V gene: TRBV10-1
CDR3 protein: CASRPGQGTDTQYF

J gene: TRBJ2-5
clone size: NA
V gene: TRBV7-3
CDR3 protein: CASSLGVLAGSQETQYF

J gene: TRBJ2-5
clone size: once
V gene: TRBV6-4
CDR3 protein: CASSLALGGTGLAKETQYF

J gene: TRBJ1-4
clone size: NA
V gene: TRBV27
CDR3 protein: CASRPLATNEKLFF

J gene: TRBJ2-3
clone size: NA
V gene: TRBV5-4
CDR3 protein: CASSLGQVADTQYF

J gene: TRBJ2-6
clone size: NA
V gene: TRBV19
CDR3 protein: CASSTWTGYPSGANVLTF

J gene: TRBJ1-3
clone size: NA
V gene: TRBV7-8
CDR3 protein: CASSPRRLGPRSGNTIYF

J gene: TRBJ2-7
clone size: NA
V gene: TRBV10-3
CDR3 protein: CAISEQGDSYEQYF

J gene: TRBJ2-3
clone size: few
V gene: TRBV30
CDR3 protein: CAWSVGAGESDTQYF

J gene: TRBJ2-7
clone size: NA
V gene: TRBV7-9
CDR3 protein: CASSPTSYEQYF

J gene: TRBJ2-1
clone size: NA
V gene: TRBV7-9
CDR3 protein: CSSSADRNEQFF